The 13 T cell receptor beta chains in this list originate from one sample, sequenced in a study of Ad26.COV2.S vaccination and SARS-CoV-2 variants. Treatment: about 20 received Ad26.COV2.S at low or high dose, single or two shots; 5 received placebo; per-sample allocation not given. Samples were taken on day 63 after the first vaccine or placebo injection. Sequencing was performed with immunoSEQ multiplex PCR; in TCRdb, only in-frame clones are kept and a portion is missing. Of hundreds of thousands of clones listed, about 88% are singletons. This specimen consisted of peripheral blood, obtained in a trial of Ad26.COV2.S vaccine versus placebo. Source of these receptors: a person between 18 and 60 years old who received the Ad26.COV2.S COVID-19 vaccine or a placebo.

The V and J genes are TRBV6-1 and TRBJ2-5; D gene ambiguous. Germline values: CDR1 MNHNS, CDR2 SASEGT. CDR3 size: 15 residues. With 2 bases removed from V and 5 bases from J, the gap between germline ends came to 15 bases. Here the CDR3 reads CASSETDLSAETQYF. The CDR3 coding sequence is TGTGCCAGCAGTGAAACGGATTTGTCCGCGGAGACCCAGTACTTC.

This clone was picked up one time. V is TRBV7-9 and J is TRBJ1-2, with 8 bases aligning to TRBD1. Germline CDR1 is SEHNR and CDR2 is FQNEAQ (reference sequence). This CDR3 has 15 residues. V lost 5 bases to trimming and J lost 6 bases; unmatched junction nucleotides: 11. The CDR3 sequence is CASSATLQGVHGYTF. The CDR3 region has the DNA TGTGCCAGCAGCGCCACTCTACAGGGGGTGCATGGCTACACCTTC. The full variable domain, in which reference TRBV7-9 and TRBJ1-2 provide the parts outside the CDR3, is DTGVSQNPRHKITKRGQNVTFRCDPISEHNRLYWYRQTLGQGPEFLTYFQNEAQLEKSRLLSDRFSAERPKGSFSTLEIQRTEQGDSAMYLCASSATLQGVHGYTFGSGTRLTVV.

The chain combines TRBV29-1 with TRBJ2-2; either TRBD1 or TRBD2 may fit D (5 bases each). CDR3 length equals 17 residues. Trimming left V 1 base short and J 0 bases short, with 15 bases between. Per the germline V gene, CDR1 is SQVTM and CDR2 is ANQGSEA. The CDR3 DNA reads as TGCAGCGTTGAAGGGGGCCCGGGATCATCGAACACCGGGGAGCTGTTTTTT. This gives the protein CSVEGGPGSSNTGELFF.

CDR3 sequence: CASSPTRPGAEQYF. The CDR3 nucleotides read TGTGCCAGCAGCCCAACGAGGCCCGGGGCCGAGCAGTACTTC. This sequence joins TRBV5-4 and TRBJ2-7, with D perhaps being TRBD1 or TRBD2 (5 bases each). V lost 4 bases and J lost 6, with 17 bases in between. Germline V gene lookup returns CDR1 SGHNT and CDR2 YYREEE (reference sequence). The CDR3 is made up of 14 amino acids.

The J gene is TRBJ1-4, the V gene TRBV24-1; D perhaps matches TRBD1 (5 bases). The CDR3 consists of 15 residues. Looked up from germline, CDR1 is KGHDR and CDR2 is SFDVKD. Trimming pared 5 bases from V and 5 bases from J, leaving 14 bases between. The CDR3 reads CATSGGPTGNEKLFF. DNA for the CDR3: TGTGCCACCAGTGGGGGACCAACGGGAAATGAAAAACTGTTTTTT.

CDR3 amino acids: CASSTGGVLGTGGEYSNQPQHF. CDR3 in DNA: TGTGCCAGTAGTACAGGGGGTGTCTTGGGGACAGGGGGCGAGTATAGCAATCAGCCCCAGCATTTT. The gene calls are TRBV19 and TRBJ1-5, with 12 positions matching TRBD1. The V and J ends lost 4 bases and 0 bases, in that order; junction bases with no gene match: 19. Germline CDR1 and CDR2: LNHDA and SQIVND (reference sequence). The CDR3 has 22 amino acids. The whole variable domain, remainder taken from reference TRBV19 and TRBJ1-5, is DGGITQSPKYLFRKEGQNVTLSCEQNLNHDAMYWYRQDPGQGLRLIYYSQIVNDFQKGDIAEGYSVSREKKESFPLTVTSAQKNPTAFYLCASSTGGVLGTGGEYSNQPQHFGDGTRLSIL.

This chain connects TRBV18 to TRBJ2-7, with D unclear. The V gene lost 6 bases and the J gene lost 3 bases, with 15 bases spanning the gap. The CDR3 is 14 amino acids. Germline loops: CDR1 KGHSH, CDR2 LQKENI. The CDR3 loop reads CASSFTQEVYEQYF. The CDR3 DNA reads TGTGCCAGCTCGTTCACCCAAGAAGTCTACGAGCAGTACTTC.

The V gene is TRBV29-1, the J gene TRBJ2-7; D ambiguous. CDR1 is SQVTM, CDR2 ANQGSEA, per germline. The CDR3 has 12 amino acids. V lost 4 bases, J lost 5 bases, and 12 bases lay in between. CDR3 in amino acids: CSVAVGYDEQYF. CDR3 in DNA: TGCAGCGTTGCCGTGGGGTACGACGAGCAGTACTTC.

The rearrangement links TRBV12-3 or TRBV12-4 to TRBJ2-3; the match to TRBD1 covers 10 bases. The trim removed 8 bases at V and 6 bases at J, leaving 5 bases unmatched. CDR3 length: 13 amino acids. CDR3 nucleotides: TGTGCCAGCGGAGGGACAGGGGTGGATACGCAGTATTTT. Protein: CASGGTGVDTQYF.

This clone was counted a few times. V usage is TRBV29-1 and J usage is TRBJ2-1; D gene uncertain. CDR3 length: 11 amino acids. Germline CDR1 and CDR2: SQVTM and ANQGSEA. The V end lost 7 bases, the J end lost 5 bases, and 9 bases lay between the germline ends. As DNA, the CDR3 is TGCAGCGCCCGCGCCCACAATGAGCAGTTCTTC. Translation: CSARAHNEQFF.

The rearrangement links TRBV15 to TRBJ2-7, with D possibly being TRBD1 (5 bases). The CDR3 extends over 15 amino acids. Trimming removed 0 bases at V and 0 bases at J, with 9 bases between. CDR1 and CDR2 (germline): LNHNV, YYDKDF (reference sequence). CDR3 in amino acids: CATSRDRTSSYEQYF. The DNA of the CDR3 is TGTGCCACCAGCAGAGACCGGACAAGCTCCTACGAGCAGTACTTC.

The chain carries TRBV2 and TRBJ2-1; possible D gene TRBD2, 5 bases. V was cut by 7 bases and J by 4 bases, with 14 bases left in between. Germline V gene sequence: CDR1 SNHLY, CDR2 FYNNEI. This CDR3 is built from 14 residues. The CDR3 DNA is TGTGCCAGCACACTATCGGACTTATACAATGAGCAGTTCTTC. Translated, it gives CASTLSDLYNEQFF.

The chain uses TRBV19 and TRBJ1-3, with D tentatively TRBD1 (5 bases). The CDR3 consists of 14 residues. Trimming removed 6 bases at V and 3 bases at J, with 12 bases between. Germline lookup yields CDR1 LNHDA and CDR2 SQIVND (reference sequence). CDR3 sequence reads: CASSPKGDGNTIYF. CDR3 bases: TGTGCCAGTAGCCCCAAAGGGGATGGAAACACCATATATTTT.